Below, 32 T cell receptor beta chains from the same sample are listed, as sequenced in a study of blood T cells in healthy people across ages. Primed by a sample-barcoded 5' primer and a J-beta primer mix, a second PCR proceeded for about 6 to 12 cycles. TCRdb redid the calling of the 5' RACE reads with MiXCR, one entry per CDR3 protein. Altogether about 640,000 distinct CDR3 sequences are present, under 70% being singletons, with the ten largest covering approximately 37%. Input material: blood. The receptors stem from a man aged 60 to 69 in good health.

This chain connects TRBV29-1 to TRBJ2-1; 8 bases are shared with TRBD2. CDR3 size: 14 residues. The V segment lost 8 bases and the J segment 10 bases; nucleotides outside the gene matches: 16. Germline V lookup: CDR1 SQVTM, CDR2 ANQGSEA. The CDR3 sequence: CSSAISGAVREQFF. The CDR3 DNA follows: TGCAGCAGCGCGATTAGCGGGGCTGTCAGGGAGCAGTTCTTC.

The sample holds a few counts of this clonotype. The rearrangement joins TRBV7-9 to TRBJ2-3, with 7 bases lining up with TRBD2. V lost 2 bases, J lost 5 bases, and 7 bases stayed unmatched. Germline V gives CDR1 SEHNR, CDR2 FQNEAQ (reference sequence). There are 15 residues in the CDR3. CDR3 nucleotides: TGTGCCAGCAGCTTACTGGGGACTACGGTAGATACGCAGTATTTT. Residues: CASSLLGTTVDTQYF.

This sequence joins TRBV29-1 and TRBJ2-1; tentatively, D is TRBD1 (5 bases). Trimming took 5 bases from V and 6 from J, leaving 11 bases between them. Per the germline V gene, CDR1 is SQVTM and CDR2 is ANQGSEA. The CDR3 consists of 12 residues. The CDR3 nucleotides read TGCAGCGTTATACAGGAAGTCAATGAGCAGTTCTTC. Encoded protein: CSVIQEVNEQFF.

This clonotype was counted at least ten times. This chain uses TRBV27 with TRBJ2-7, with D possibly TRBD2 on 6 matching bases. CDR1 and CDR2 from the germline V gene are MNHEY and SMNVEV (reference sequence). With 6 bases removed from V and 7 bases from J, the gap between germline ends came to 16 bases. The CDR3 consists of 13 residues. In nucleotides, the CDR3 is TGTGCCAGCAGCAGTACCTCCGCGGGAGAGCAGTACTTC. It encodes CASSSTSAGEQYF.

This rearrangement joins TRBV29-1 to TRBJ1-2; no firm D call. The CDR3 runs to 10 residues. Germline lookup yields CDR1 SQVTM and CDR2 ANQGSEA. V gave up 3 bases and J gave up 6 bases, with 5 bases separating them. The CDR3 sequence is CSVDEDGYTF. The DNA for the CDR3 is TGCAGCGTTGACGAGGATGGCTACACCTTC.

The chain is built from TRBV6-1 and TRBJ2-5; the match to TRBD1 covers 9 bases. This CDR3 comprises 15 residues. Unmatched junction bases numbered 6, after V lost 4 bases and J lost 3 bases. CDR1 is MNHNS and CDR2 is SASEGT in the germline V gene. The CDR3 DNA reads TGTGCCAGCAGTGTCCAGGGACAGGGAAAAGAGACCCAGTACTTC. It encodes CASSVQGQGKETQYF.

Written as DNA, the CDR3 is TGTGCCAGCAGCTCCACGCGGCGGGTTAACTATGGCTACACCTTC. Protein product: CASSSTRRVNYGYTF. V is TRBV7-6 and J is TRBJ1-2; no clear D. V dropped 4 bases and J dropped 1 base, with 13 bases sitting between them. Germline V gene lookup returns CDR1 SGHVS and CDR2 FNYEAQ. The CDR3 totals 15 residues.

Many counts were recorded for this clonotype. The gene calls are TRBV7-2 and TRBJ2-3; TRBD2 is a possible D gene (6 bases). The ends were cut back, 4 bases at V and 5 bases at J, with 16 bases in the middle. Germline V lookup: CDR1 SGHTA, CDR2 FQGNSA. CDR3 size: 15 residues. Here the CDR3 DNA reads TGTGCCAGCAGCTCTGTTGGACTACCTGAAGATACGCAGTATTTT. Protein sequence: CASSSVGLPEDTQYF.

The V and J genes are TRBV12-3 or TRBV12-4 and TRBJ2-5, with D unclear. V was trimmed by 1 base and J by 4 bases, leaving 7 bases between them. The CDR3 length is 13 residues. The DNA for the CDR3 is TGTGCCAGCAGTTTAGAGTCTCGAGAGACCCAGTACTTC. Encoded protein: CASSLESRETQYF.

To note about this clonotype: An end of the junction differs from the germline gene, which may be a read error. The V call is TRBV11-2, the J call TRBJ2-7, with D perhaps TRBD1 or TRBD2 (5 bases each). CDR3 size: 15 residues. Germline loops: CDR1 SGHAT, CDR2 FQNNGV. CDR3 sequence: CASGLDLGEHGEQYF. DNA for the CDR3: TGTGCCAGCGGCTTAGATTTAGGGGAGCATGGGGAGCAGTACTTC.

The chain joins TRBV24-1 to TRBJ2-1, with 9 positions matching TRBD1. CDR1 and CDR2 (germline): KGHDR, SFDVKD. The CDR3 is made up of 16 amino acids. V dropped 3 bases and J dropped 2; count of bases not matched to a gene: 4. In DNA form, the CDR3 reads TGTGCCACCAGTGATGCAACAGGGGGCCCCTACAATGAGCAGTTCTTC. This translates into CATSDATGGPYNEQFF.

The chain is built from TRBV3-1 and TRBJ2-5, with 7 bases matching TRBD2. The CDR3 sequence is 16 residues long. The J segment lost 3 bases and the V segment lost 0 bases, leaving 7 bases of the junction unmatched. Germline loops: CDR1 LGHDT, CDR2 YNNKEL (reference sequence). This CDR3 reads CASSQDTETSKETQYF. CDR3 DNA sequence: TGTGCCAGCAGCCAAGATACAGAGACTAGCAAAGAGACCCAGTACTTC.

This clonotype was detected a few times. The chain links TRBV10-3 to TRBJ1-2; 11 bases align to TRBD1. Trimming took 4 bases from V and 2 from J; bases not matched to a gene: 0. Germline V gives CDR1 ENHRY, CDR2 SYGVKD. This CDR3 has 14 residues. CDR3 sequence reads: CAISGDRGNYGYTF. The CDR3 DNA sequence: TGTGCCATCAGTGGGGACAGGGGGAACTATGGCTACACCTTC.

This chain connects TRBV27 to TRBJ2-5; D may be TRBD2 (6 bases). This CDR3 region has 13 residues. V lost 1 base and J lost 6, with 9 bases in between. Germline lookup yields CDR1 MNHEY and CDR2 SMNVEV (reference sequence). CDR3 in amino acids: CASSLFAGQTQYF. CDR3 coding DNA: TGTGCCAGCAGTTTATTCGCGGGGCAGACCCAGTACTTC.

This clonotype was found a few times. V usage is TRBV25-1 and J usage is TRBJ2-5; D not resolved. Judging by the DNA end, TRBJ2-7 fits better; the J call may be wrong. CDR1 and CDR2 from the germline V gene are MGHDK and SYGVNS. The CDR3 has 12 residues. The CDR3 coding sequence is TGTGCCAGCAGTGAGAGGCTGTACGAGCAGTACTTC. Translation: CASSERLYEQYF.

The J gene is TRBJ2-1, the V gene TRBV10-3; 11 nucleotides match TRBD2. In germline, CDR1 is ENHRY, CDR2 SYGVKD. V lost 8 bases and J lost 6; bases outside the gene matches: 9. This CDR3 is 15 amino acids long. This CDR3 reads CAISGGLAGGNEQFF. The CDR3 region has the DNA TGTGCCATCTCCGGAGGGCTAGCGGGGGGCAATGAGCAGTTCTTC.

DNA for the CDR3: TGCAGTGCTAGAGCGGACCCACAGGGCCCTTTCTCCTACGAGCAGTACTTC. It translates to CSARADPQGPFSYEQYF. The V call is TRBV20-1, the J call TRBJ2-7, with D possibly TRBD1 on 6 matching bases. The CDR3 runs 17 residues. Trimming took 1 base from V and 0 from J, leaving 19 bases between them. CDR1 DFQATT and CDR2 SNEGSKA come from the germline V gene (reference sequence).

A remark on this clonotype: At one boundary the junction diverges from the germline segment, which might be a read error. V gene TRBV12-3 or TRBV12-4 combines with J gene TRBJ2-3; D is undetermined. There are 11 residues in the CDR3. Here the CDR3 DNA reads TGTGCCAGCATTTTAGGAGATATGGAGTATTTT. Translating it yields CASILGDMEYF.

The chain recombines TRBV6-6 with TRBJ2-7; 7 bases are shared with TRBD2. Trimming removed 6 bases from V and 0 bases from J; junction bases left unmatched: 5. The CDR3 length is 14 residues. Germline CDR1 and CDR2: MNHNY and SVGAGI (reference sequence). The CDR3 spells CASSPGRTSYEQYF. The CDR3 nucleotides read TGTGCCAGCAGCCCCGGGAGGACCTCCTACGAGCAGTACTTC.

V is TRBV20-1 and J is TRBJ1-1; weak D call: TRBD1 (6 bases). Deletions cut 5 bases from V and 2 bases from J, with 9 bases between. The CDR3 length is 12 residues. CDR1 is DFQATT, CDR2 SNEGSKA, per germline (reference sequence). This CDR3 is CSAFGTNTEAFF. CDR3 nucleotides: TGCAGTGCTTTCGGGACAAACACTGAAGCTTTCTTT.

The genes are TRBV28 and TRBJ2-2, with 10 bases lining up with TRBD1. Germline assignment: CDR1 MDHEN and CDR2 SYDVKM. The junction had 5 bases not matched to a gene; V was cut back by 6 bases and J by 4 bases. This CDR3 region has 15 residues. CDR3 bases: TGTGCCAGCAGGACAGGGGGCAGGAGCACCGGGGAGCTGTTTTTT. It translates to CASRTGGRSTGELFF.

The sample holds a few counts of this clonotype. V usage is TRBV5-1 and J usage is TRBJ1-2; TRBD1 is a possible D gene (6 bases). Germline lookup yields CDR1 SGHRS and CDR2 YFSETQ. The CDR3 loop spans 14 amino acids. V lost 1 base and J lost 9, with 16 bases in between. CDR3 nucleotides: TGCGCCAGCAGCTTGTCCACAGGGCAAGTGCGCTACACCTTC. It encodes CASSLSTGQVRYTF.

The rearrangement uses TRBV4-1 and TRBJ2-6; D is ambiguous. The CDR3 covers 15 residues. Germline values: CDR1 MGHRA, CDR2 YSYEKL. The ends were cut back, 2 bases at V and 4 bases at J, with 9 bases in the middle. The CDR3 region has the DNA TGCGCCAGCAGCCAAAGCCCCTTGGGGGCCAACGTCCTGACTTTC. This encodes CASSQSPLGANVLTF.

This clonotype has a handful of counts. J is TRBJ2-6 and V is TRBV4-1; D tentatively reads TRBD1 or TRBD2 (5 bases each). Germline CDR1 MGHRA, CDR2 YSYEKL. The CDR3 loop spans 17 amino acids. V was trimmed by 0 bases and J by 4 bases, leaving 13 bases between them. The CDR3 DNA reads as TGCGCCAGCAGCCAAGATCGATGGGGGAACGGGGCCAACGTCCTGACTTTC. Translation: CASSQDRWGNGANVLTF.

The chain employs TRBV5-1 and TRBJ1-2; D possibly corresponds to TRBD1 (5 bases). The germline gives CDR1 SGHRS, CDR2 YFSETQ. The CDR3 runs to 18 residues. V lost 1 base and J 4 bases, leaving 23 bases between the germline ends. CDR3: CASSLNPDRASGAYGYTF. In DNA form, the CDR3 reads TGCGCCAGCAGCTTGAACCCCGACCGGGCCAGTGGGGCCTATGGCTACACCTTC.

The table lists this clonotype with a few counts. The chain couples TRBV20-1 to TRBJ2-1, with D perhaps given as TRBD1 or TRBD2 (6 bases each). V lost 3 bases and J lost 4, with 19 bases in between. Per the germline V gene, CDR1 is DFQATT and CDR2 is SNEGSKA (reference sequence). This CDR3 is built from 16 residues. CDR3 DNA sequence: TGCAGTGCTAGTAGGGGGGCGGGCCTCGGGTACAATGAGCAGTTCTTC. It translates to CSASRGAGLGYNEQFF.

CDR3 in DNA: TGTGCCAGCAGCTTAGGAAGCGGGGCCAGCTCCTACAATGAGCAGTTCTTC. Protein product: CASSLGSGASSYNEQFF. The chain has TRBV11-2 and TRBJ2-1; the match to TRBD2 covers 7 bases. Looked up from germline, CDR1 is SGHAT and CDR2 is FQNNGV. The CDR3 length is 17 residues. The V and J ends lost 1 base and 0 bases, in that order; junction bases with no gene match: 6.

A single count supports this clonotype. J is TRBJ1-2 and V is TRBV3-1; 11 bases align to TRBD1. The CDR3 totals 14 residues. Germline CDR1 is LGHDT and CDR2 is YNNKEL (reference sequence). V lost 3 bases, J lost 7 bases, and 4 bases stayed unmatched. This CDR3 is CASSQKDRGLGYTF. CDR3 coding DNA: TGTGCCAGCAGCCAGAAGGACAGGGGGCTTGGCTACACCTTC.

This chain uses TRBV4-2 with TRBJ1-1, with TRBD1 matching over 8 bases. Per germline, CDR1 LGHNA and CDR2 YNFKEQ. V lost 6 bases, J lost 3 bases, and 6 bases stayed unmatched. There are 14 residues in the CDR3. The CDR3 reads CASRAGGGYTEAFF. Written as DNA, the CDR3 is TGTGCCAGCAGAGCAGGGGGCGGTTACACTGAAGCTTTCTTT.

The rearrangement links TRBV7-2 to TRBJ2-5, with 11 bases fitting TRBD2. V trimming: 2 bases; J trimming: 4 bases; junction bases outside the gene matches: 9. The CDR3 contains 17 residues. Per the germline V gene, CDR1 is SGHTA and CDR2 is FQGNSA. CDR3 nucleotide sequence: TGTGCCAGCAGCTTATCGGCTAGCGGGGGGCGGGGAGAGACCCAGTACTTC. As protein: CASSLSASGGRGETQYF.

The V and J genes are TRBV4-1 and TRBJ1-5, with TRBD1 matching 8 bases. Germline assignment: CDR1 MGHRA and CDR2 YSYEKL. Trimming took 1 base from V and 8 from J; bases not matched to a gene: 4. The CDR3 extends over 14 amino acids. The CDR3 region is CASSQGQGMEPQHF. The CDR3, as DNA: TGCGCCAGCAGCCAAGGACAGGGGATGGAGCCCCAGCATTTT.

J is TRBJ2-3 and V is TRBV15, with TRBD2 matching over 7 bases. Germline CDR1 LNHNV, CDR2 YYDKDF (reference sequence). This CDR3 spans 16 amino acids. With 4 bases clipped from V and 5 bases from J, the junction kept 12 bases outside the gene matches. For the CDR3, the DNA is TGTGCCACCAGCACTCGAACTGTGGCGGGGGTAGATACGCAGTATTTT. This encodes CATSTRTVAGVDTQYF.